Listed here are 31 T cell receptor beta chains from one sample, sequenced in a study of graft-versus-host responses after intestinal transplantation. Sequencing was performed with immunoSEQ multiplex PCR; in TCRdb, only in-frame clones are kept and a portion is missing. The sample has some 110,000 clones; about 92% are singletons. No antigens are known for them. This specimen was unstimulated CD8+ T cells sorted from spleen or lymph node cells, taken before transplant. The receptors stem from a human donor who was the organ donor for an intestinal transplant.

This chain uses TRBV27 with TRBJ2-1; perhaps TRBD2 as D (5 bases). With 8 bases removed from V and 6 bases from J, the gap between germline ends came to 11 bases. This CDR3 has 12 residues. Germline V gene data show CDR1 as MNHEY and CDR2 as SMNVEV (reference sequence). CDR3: CASSHAGNEQFF. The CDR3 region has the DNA TGTGCCAGCTCCCACGCGGGCAATGAGCAGTTCTTC.

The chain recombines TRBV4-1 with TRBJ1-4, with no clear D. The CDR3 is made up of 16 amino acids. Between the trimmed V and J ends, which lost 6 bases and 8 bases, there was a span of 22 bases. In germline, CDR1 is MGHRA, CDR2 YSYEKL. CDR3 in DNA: TGCGCCAGCAGTCTCCGCGGGCACGGCGTCGTAGAAAAACTGTTTTTT. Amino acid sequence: CASSLRGHGVVEKLFF.

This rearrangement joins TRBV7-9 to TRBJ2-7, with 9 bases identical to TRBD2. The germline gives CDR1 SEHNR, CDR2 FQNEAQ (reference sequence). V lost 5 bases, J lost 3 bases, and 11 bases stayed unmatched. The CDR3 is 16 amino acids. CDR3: CASSISTGLAVYEQYF. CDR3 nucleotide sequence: TGTGCCAGCAGCATAAGTACGGGACTAGCAGTCTACGAGCAGTACTTC.

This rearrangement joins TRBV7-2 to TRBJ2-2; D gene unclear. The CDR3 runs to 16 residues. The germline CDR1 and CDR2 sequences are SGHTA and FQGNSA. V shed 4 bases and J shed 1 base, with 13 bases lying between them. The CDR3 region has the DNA TGTGCCAGCAGCTCTACGTATATCGGGAACACCGGGGAGCTGTTTTTT. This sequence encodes CASSSTYIGNTGELFF.

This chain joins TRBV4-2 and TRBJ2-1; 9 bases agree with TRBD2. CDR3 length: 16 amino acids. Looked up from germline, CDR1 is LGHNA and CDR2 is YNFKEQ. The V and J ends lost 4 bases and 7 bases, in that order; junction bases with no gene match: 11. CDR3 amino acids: CASSPHDGLAKNEQFF. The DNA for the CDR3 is TGTGCCAGCAGCCCGCATGACGGACTAGCGAAGAATGAGCAGTTCTTC.

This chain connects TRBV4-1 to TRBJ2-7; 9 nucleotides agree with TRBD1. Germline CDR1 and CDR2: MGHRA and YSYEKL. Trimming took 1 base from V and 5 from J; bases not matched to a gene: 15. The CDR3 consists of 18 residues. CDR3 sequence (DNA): TGCGCCAGCAGCCAAGTAATCGGTTCCTGGGGACAGGGCCACGAGCAGTACTTC. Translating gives CASSQVIGSWGQGHEQYF.

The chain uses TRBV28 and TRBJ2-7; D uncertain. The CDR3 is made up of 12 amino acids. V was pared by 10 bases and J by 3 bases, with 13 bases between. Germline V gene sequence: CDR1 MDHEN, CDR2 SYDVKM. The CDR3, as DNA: TGTGCCACCACAAAACTTTACTACGAGCAGTACTTC. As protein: CATTKLYYEQYF.

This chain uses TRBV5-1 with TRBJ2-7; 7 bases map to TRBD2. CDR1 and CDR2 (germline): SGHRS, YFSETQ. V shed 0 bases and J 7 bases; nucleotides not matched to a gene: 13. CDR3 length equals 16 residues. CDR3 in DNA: TGCGCCAGCAGCTTGGCTTTGGGGAGGGACGGGCTTGAGCAGTACTTC. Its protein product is CASSLALGRDGLEQYF.

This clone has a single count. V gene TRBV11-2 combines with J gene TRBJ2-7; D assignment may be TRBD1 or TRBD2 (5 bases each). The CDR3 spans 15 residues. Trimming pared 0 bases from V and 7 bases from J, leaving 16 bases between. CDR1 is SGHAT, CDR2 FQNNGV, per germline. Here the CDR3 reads CASSLDLLGTDEQYF. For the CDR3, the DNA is TGTGCCAGCAGCTTAGATCTCCTGGGGACGGATGAGCAGTACTTC.

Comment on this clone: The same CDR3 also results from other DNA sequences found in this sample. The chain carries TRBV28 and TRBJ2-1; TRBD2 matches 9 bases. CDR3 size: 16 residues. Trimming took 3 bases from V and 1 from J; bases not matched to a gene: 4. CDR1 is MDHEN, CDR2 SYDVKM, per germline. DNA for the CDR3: TGTGCCAGCAGTTTTTTGGCGGGGGGGTCCTACAATGAGCAGTTCTTC. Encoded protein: CASSFLAGGSYNEQFF.

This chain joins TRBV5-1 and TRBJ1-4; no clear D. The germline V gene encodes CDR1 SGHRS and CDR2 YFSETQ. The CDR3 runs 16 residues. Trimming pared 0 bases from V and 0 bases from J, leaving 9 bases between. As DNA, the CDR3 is TGCGCCAGCAGCTTGGCAGGACGTGCAACTAATGAAAAACTGTTTTTT. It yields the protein CASSLAGRATNEKLFF. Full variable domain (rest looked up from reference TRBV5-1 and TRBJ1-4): KAGVTQTPRYLIKTRGQQVTLSCSPISGHRSVSWYQQTPGQGLQFLFEYFSETQRNKGNFPGRFSGRQFSNSRSEMNVSTLELGDSALYLCASSLAGRATNEKLFFGSGTQLSVL.

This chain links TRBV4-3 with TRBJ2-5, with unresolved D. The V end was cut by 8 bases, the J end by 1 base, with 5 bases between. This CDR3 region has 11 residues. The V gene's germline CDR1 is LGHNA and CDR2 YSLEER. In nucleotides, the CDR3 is TGCGCCAGCGGATTCCAAGAGACCCAGTACTTC. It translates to CASGFQETQYF.

The DNA of the CDR3 is TGTGCCAGCAGCTCTTTGGAGACTAGTACTACAGATACGCAGTATTTT. Encoded protein: CASSSLETSTTDTQYF. The chain uses TRBV13 and TRBJ2-3; tentatively, D is TRBD2 (6 bases). The length of the CDR3 is 16 residues. V gave up 4 bases and J gave up 3 bases, with 17 bases separating them. Germline CDR1 and CDR2: PRHDT and FYEKMQ (reference sequence).

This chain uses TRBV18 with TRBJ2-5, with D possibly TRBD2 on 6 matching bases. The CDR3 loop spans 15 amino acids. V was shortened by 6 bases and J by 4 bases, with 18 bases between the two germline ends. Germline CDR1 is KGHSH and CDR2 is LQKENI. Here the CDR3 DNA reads TGTGCCAGCTCTCCCGTGGGAGGTAGGCCAGAGACCCAGTACTTC. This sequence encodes CASSPVGGRPETQYF.

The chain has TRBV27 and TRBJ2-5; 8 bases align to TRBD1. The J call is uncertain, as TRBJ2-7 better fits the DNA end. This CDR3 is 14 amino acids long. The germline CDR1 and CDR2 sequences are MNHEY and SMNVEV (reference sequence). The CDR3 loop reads CASSTRGRGYEQYF. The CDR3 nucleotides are TGTGCCAGCAGTACCAGGGGGCGCGGGTACGAGCAGTACTTC.

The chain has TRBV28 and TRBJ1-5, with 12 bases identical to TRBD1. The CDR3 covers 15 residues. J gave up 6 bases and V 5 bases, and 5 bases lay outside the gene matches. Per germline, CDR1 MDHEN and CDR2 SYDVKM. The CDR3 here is CASSPGTGGFQPQHF. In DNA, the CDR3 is TGTGCCAGCAGTCCAGGGACAGGGGGCTTTCAGCCCCAGCATTTT.

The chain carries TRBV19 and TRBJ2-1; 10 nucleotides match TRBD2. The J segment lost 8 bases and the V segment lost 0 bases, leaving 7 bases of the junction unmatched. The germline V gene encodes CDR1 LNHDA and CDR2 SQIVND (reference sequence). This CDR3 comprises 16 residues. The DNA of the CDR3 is TGTGCCAGTAGTATAGATCCCCTAGCGGGAGAGGATGAGCAGTTCTTC. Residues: CASSIDPLAGEDEQFF.

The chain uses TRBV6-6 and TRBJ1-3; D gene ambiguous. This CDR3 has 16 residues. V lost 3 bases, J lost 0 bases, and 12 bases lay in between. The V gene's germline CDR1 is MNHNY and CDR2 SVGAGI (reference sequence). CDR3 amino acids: CASSYTAIHSGNTIYF. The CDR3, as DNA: TGTGCCAGCAGTTATACGGCGATTCACTCTGGAAACACCATATATTTT.

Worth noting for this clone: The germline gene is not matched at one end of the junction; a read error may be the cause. In DNA, the CDR3 is TGTGCCAGCAGTTTATACGGCTCCACAAATACGCAGTATTTT. Translated: CASSLYGSTNTQYF. The chain employs TRBV27 and TRBJ2-3; D unresolved. Germline CDR1 MNHEY, CDR2 SMNVEV (reference sequence). The CDR3 sequence is 14 residues long.

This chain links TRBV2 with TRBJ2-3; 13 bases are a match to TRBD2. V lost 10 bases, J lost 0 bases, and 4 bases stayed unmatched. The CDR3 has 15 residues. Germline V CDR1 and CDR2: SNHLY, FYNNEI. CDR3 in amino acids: CAITGLAGSTDTQYF. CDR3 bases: TGTGCCATCACGGGACTAGCGGGGAGCACAGATACGCAGTATTTT.

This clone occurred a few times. CDR3 in DNA: TGTGCCAGCAGCGTAGTGTCGGGGGAGGGAGTAACAGATACGCAGTATTTT. Protein product: CASSVVSGEGVTDTQYF. The V and J genes are TRBV9 and TRBJ2-3; TRBD2 aligns across 7 bases. The CDR3 is made up of 17 amino acids. Trimming took 0 bases from V and 3 from J; bases not matched to a gene: 10. The germline V gene encodes CDR1 SGDLS and CDR2 YYNGEE.

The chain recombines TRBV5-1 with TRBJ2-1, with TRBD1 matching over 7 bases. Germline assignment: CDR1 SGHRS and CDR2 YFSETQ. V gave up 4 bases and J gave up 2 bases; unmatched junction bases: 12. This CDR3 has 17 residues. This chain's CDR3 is CASSGRIRDRPYNEQFF. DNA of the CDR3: TGCGCCAGCAGCGGAAGAATACGGGACAGACCCTACAATGAGCAGTTCTTC.

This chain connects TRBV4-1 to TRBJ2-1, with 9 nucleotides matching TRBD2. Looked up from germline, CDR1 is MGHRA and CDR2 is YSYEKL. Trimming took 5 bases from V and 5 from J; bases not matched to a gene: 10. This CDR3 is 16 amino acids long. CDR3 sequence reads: CASSYSIAGADNEQFF. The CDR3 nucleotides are TGCGCCAGCAGCTACAGTATAGCGGGAGCGGACAATGAGCAGTTCTTC.

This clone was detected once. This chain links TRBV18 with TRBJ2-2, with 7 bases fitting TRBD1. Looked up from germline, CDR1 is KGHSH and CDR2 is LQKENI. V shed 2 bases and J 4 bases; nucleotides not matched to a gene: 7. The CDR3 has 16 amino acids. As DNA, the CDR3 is TGTGCCAGCTCACCATATGAGGGGGCGAGCACCGGGGAGCTGTTTTTT. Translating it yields CASSPYEGASTGELFF.

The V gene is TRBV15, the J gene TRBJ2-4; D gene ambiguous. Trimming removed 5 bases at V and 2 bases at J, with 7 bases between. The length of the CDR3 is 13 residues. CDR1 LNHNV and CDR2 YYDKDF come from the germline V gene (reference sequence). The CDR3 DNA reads TGTGCCACCAGCGGGGAACCCAAAAACATTCAGTACTTC. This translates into CATSGEPKNIQYF.

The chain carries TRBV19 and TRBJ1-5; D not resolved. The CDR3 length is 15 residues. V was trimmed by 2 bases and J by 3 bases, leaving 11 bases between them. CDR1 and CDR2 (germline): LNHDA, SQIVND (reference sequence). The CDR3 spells CASSIWAGTNQPQHF. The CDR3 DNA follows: TGTGCCAGTAGTATATGGGCCGGTACCAATCAGCCCCAGCATTTT.

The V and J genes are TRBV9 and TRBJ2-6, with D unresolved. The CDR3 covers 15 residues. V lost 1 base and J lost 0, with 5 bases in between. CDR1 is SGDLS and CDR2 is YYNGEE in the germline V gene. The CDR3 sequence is CASSVTLSGANVLTF. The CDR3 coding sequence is TGTGCCAGCAGCGTAACCCTCTCTGGGGCCAACGTCCTGACTTTC. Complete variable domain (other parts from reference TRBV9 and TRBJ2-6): DSGVTQTPKHLITATGQRVTLRCSPRSGDLSVYWYQQSLDQGLQFLIQYYNGEERAKGNILERFSAQQFPDLHSELNLSSLELGDSALYFCASSVTLSGANVLTFGAGSRLTVL.

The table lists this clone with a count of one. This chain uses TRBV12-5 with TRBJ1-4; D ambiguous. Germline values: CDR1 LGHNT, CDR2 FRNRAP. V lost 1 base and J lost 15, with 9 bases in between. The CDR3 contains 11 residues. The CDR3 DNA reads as TGTGCTAGTGGTTTGGGGCCCGACATGTTTTTT. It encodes CASGLGPDMFF.

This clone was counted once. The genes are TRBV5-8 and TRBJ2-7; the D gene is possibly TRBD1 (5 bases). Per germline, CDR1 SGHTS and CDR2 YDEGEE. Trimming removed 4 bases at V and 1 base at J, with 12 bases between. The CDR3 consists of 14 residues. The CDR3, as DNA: TGTGCCAGCAGCCTTTTTGACAGATCCTACGAGCAGTACTTC. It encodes CASSLFDRSYEQYF.

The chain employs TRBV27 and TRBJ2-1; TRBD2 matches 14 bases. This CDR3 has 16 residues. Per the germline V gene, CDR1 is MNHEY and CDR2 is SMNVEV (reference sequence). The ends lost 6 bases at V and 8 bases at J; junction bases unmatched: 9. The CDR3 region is CASSAMPGLAGDEQFF. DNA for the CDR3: TGTGCCAGCAGCGCTATGCCGGGACTAGCGGGAGATGAGCAGTTCTTC.

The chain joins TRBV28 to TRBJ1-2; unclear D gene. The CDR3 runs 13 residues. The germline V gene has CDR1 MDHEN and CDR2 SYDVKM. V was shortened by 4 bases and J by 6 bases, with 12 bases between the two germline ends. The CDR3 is CASSSPRENGYTF. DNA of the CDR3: TGTGCCAGCAGTTCCCCCCGGGAAAATGGCTACACCTTC.